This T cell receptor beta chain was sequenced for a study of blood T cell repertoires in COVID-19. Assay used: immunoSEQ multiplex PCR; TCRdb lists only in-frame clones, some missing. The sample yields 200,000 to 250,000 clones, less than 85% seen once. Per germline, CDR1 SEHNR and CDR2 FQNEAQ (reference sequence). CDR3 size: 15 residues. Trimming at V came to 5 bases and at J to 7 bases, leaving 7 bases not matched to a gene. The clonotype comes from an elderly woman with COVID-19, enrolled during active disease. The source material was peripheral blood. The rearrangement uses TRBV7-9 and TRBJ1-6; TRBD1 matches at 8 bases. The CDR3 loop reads CASSPRQGWNSPLHF. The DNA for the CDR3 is TGTGCCAGCAGCCCCAGACAGGGGTGGAATTCACCCCTCCACTTT.